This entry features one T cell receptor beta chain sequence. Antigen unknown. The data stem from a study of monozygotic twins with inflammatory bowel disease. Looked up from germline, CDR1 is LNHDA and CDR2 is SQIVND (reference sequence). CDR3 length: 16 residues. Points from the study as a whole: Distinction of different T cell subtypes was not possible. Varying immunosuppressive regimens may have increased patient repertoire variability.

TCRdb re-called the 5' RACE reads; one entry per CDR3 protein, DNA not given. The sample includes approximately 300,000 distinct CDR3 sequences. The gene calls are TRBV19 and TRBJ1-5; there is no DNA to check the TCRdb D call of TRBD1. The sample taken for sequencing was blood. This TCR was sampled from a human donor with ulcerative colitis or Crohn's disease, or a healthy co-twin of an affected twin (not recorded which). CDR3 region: CASSIQGQLAISPQHF.